This entry lists 8 T cell receptor beta chains sequenced from one sample in a study of shared clonotypes between healthy human individuals. TCRdb's copy holds only in-frame clones and misses some; the assay was immunoSEQ multiplex PCR. The table lists some 2.4 million clones, over 85% of them singletons, with more than 0.35% in the top ten. The sequencing input was naive CD4+ T cells from PBMCs. As for subset: CD45RA+ positively selected. The receptors were gathered from a young man in good health. Some clones in this sample may be carry-over from other donors' samples.

The CDR3 DNA reads as TGTGCCAGCAGCCTCCTAGCGGGATACTACAATGAGCAGTTCTTC. Protein product: CASSLLAGYYNEQFF. This chain links TRBV6-6 with TRBJ2-1; TRBD2 matches 9 bases. V was pared by 6 bases and J by 3 bases, with 6 bases of the junction left unmatched. The CDR3 has 15 residues. From germline, CDR1 is MNHNY and CDR2 SVGAGI (reference sequence).

The V gene is TRBV5-1, the J gene TRBJ2-7; D is perhaps TRBD2 (5 bases). The V end lost 3 bases, the J end lost 2 bases, and 15 bases lay between the germline ends. Germline values: CDR1 SGHRS, CDR2 YFSETQ. The CDR3 totals 15 residues. The CDR3 region has the DNA TGCGCCAGCAGCTGGGCTGAGAGCGGCGCCTACGAGCAGTACTTC. Its translation: CASSWAESGAYEQYF. Drawing the rest from reference TRBV5-1 and TRBJ2-7, the complete variable domain is KAGVTQTPRYLIKTRGQQVTLSCSPISGHRSVSWYQQTPGQGLQFLFEYFSETQRNKGNFPGRFSGRQFSNSRSEMNVSTLELGDSALYLCASSWAESGAYEQYFGPGTRLTVT.

The chain couples TRBV29-1 to TRBJ2-1, with 13 bases matching TRBD2. The CDR3 loop spans 13 amino acids. The junction had 9 bases not matched to a gene; V was cut back by 7 bases and J by 12 bases. Germline V gives CDR1 SQVTM, CDR2 ANQGSEA. CDR3 nucleotides: TGCAGCGGGGGAGGGACTAGCGGGATCAGGCAGTTCTTC. Amino acids: CSGGGTSGIRQFF.

The chain employs TRBV11-2 and TRBJ1-1; D is possibly TRBD1 (5 bases). The CDR3 extends over 14 amino acids. Per the germline V gene, CDR1 is SGHAT and CDR2 is FQNNGV. Trimming took 2 bases from V and 6 from J, leaving 13 bases between them. Written as DNA, the CDR3 is TGTGCCAGCAGCTTATATGGGACGGGGTCTGAAGCTTTCTTT. Its translation is CASSLYGTGSEAFF. Using reference TRBV11-2 and TRBJ1-1 for the parts outside the CDR3, the full variable domain is EAGVAQSPRYKIIEKRQSVAFWCNPISGHATLYWYQQILGQGPKLLIQFQNNGVVDDSQLPKDRFSAERLKGVDSTLKIQPAKLEDSAVYLCASSLYGTGSEAFFGQGTRLTVV.

With respect to this clone: The same CDR3 also results from other DNA sequences found in this sample. The chain is built from TRBV15 and TRBJ2-7; 8 positions match TRBD1. CDR1 LNHNV and CDR2 YYDKDF come from the germline V gene (reference sequence). There are 14 residues in the CDR3. The V and J ends lost 0 bases and 3 bases, in that order; junction bases with no gene match: 1. CDR3 in amino acids: CATSRDRGLYEQYF. The CDR3 bases are TGTGCCACCAGCAGAGACAGGGGGCTCTACGAGCAGTACTTC.

This sequence joins TRBV6-1 and TRBJ2-1; TRBD1 is a possible D gene (6 bases). V dropped 2 bases and J dropped 6 bases, with 17 bases sitting between them. In germline, CDR1 is MNHNS, CDR2 SASEGT. The CDR3 is made up of 16 amino acids. This CDR3 reads CASSEWGLASVNEQFF. In DNA, the CDR3 is TGTGCCAGCAGTGAATGGGGGCTAGCTTCGGTCAATGAGCAGTTCTTC.

J is TRBJ2-2 and V is TRBV5-1; the match to TRBD2 covers 9 bases. The germline V gene has CDR1 SGHRS and CDR2 YFSETQ. The CDR3 has 16 amino acids. V was clipped by 4 bases and J by 6 bases; unmatched bases: 10. CDR3 sequence: CASSTYPGLAPGELFF. In DNA, the CDR3 is TGCGCCAGCAGCACCTACCCGGGACTAGCTCCCGGGGAGCTGTTTTTT.

This sequence joins TRBV29-1 and TRBJ2-7; weak D call: TRBD2 (6 bases). This CDR3 has 13 amino acids. V lost 4 bases, J lost 0 bases, and 10 bases lay in between. CDR1 and CDR2 (germline): SQVTM, ANQGSEA. CDR3 DNA sequence: TGCAGCGTTGGGACTATCCACTCCTACGAGCAGTACTTC. Protein product: CSVGTIHSYEQYF.